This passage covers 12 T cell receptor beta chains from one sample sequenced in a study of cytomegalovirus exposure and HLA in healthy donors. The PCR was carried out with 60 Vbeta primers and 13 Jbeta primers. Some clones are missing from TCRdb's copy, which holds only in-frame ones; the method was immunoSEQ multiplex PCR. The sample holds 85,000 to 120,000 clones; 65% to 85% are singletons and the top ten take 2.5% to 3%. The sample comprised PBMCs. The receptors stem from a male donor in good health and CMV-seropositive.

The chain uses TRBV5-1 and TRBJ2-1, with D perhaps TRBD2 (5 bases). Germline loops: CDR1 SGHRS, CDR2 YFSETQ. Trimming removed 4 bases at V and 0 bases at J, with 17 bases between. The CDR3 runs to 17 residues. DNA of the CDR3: TGCGCCAGCAGCCCCGGGAAGTTCCTAAACTCCTACAATGAGCAGTTCTTC. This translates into CASSPGKFLNSYNEQFF.

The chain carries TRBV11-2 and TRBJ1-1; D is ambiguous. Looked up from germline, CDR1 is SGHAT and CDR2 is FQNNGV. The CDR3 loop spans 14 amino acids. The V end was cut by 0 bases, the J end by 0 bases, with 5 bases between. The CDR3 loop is CASSLDGMNTEAFF. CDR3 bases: TGTGCCAGCAGCTTAGACGGGATGAACACTGAAGCTTTCTTT.

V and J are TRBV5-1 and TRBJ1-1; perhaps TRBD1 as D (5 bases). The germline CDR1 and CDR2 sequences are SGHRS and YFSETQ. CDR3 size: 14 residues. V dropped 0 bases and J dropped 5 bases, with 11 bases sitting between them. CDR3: CASSLDRGGTEAFF. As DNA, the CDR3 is TGCGCCAGCAGCTTGGATAGGGGAGGGACTGAAGCTTTCTTT.

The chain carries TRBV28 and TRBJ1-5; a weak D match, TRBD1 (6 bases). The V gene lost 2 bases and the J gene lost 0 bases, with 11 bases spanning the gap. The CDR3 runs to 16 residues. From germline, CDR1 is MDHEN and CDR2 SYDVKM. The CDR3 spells CASSLRGQFSNQPQHF. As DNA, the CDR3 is TGTGCCAGCAGTTTAAGGGGACAATTTAGCAATCAGCCCCAGCATTTT.

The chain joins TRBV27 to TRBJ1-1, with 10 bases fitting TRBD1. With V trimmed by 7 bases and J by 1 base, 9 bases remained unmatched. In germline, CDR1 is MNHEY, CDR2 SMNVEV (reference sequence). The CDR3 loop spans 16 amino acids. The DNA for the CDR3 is TGTGCCAGCACCCCTAGGGGGACAGGGGCGAACACTGAAGCTTTCTTT. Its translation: CASTPRGTGANTEAFF.

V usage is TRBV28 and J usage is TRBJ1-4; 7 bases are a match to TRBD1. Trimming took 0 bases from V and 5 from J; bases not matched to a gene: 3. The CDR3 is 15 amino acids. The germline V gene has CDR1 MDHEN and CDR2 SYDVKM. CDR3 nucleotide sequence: TGTGCCAGCAGTTTATGGGGCAGGGGGAATGAAAAACTGTTTTTT. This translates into CASSLWGRGNEKLFF. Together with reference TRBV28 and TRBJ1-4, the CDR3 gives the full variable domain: DVKVTQSSRYLVKRTGEKVFLECVQDMDHENMFWYRQDPGLGLRLIYFSYDVKMKEKGDIPEGYSVSREKKERFSLILESASTNQTSMYLCASSLWGRGNEKLFFGSGTQLSVL.

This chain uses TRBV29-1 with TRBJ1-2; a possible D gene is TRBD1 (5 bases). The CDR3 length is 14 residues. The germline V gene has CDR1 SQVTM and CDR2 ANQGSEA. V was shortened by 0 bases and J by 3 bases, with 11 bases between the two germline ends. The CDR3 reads CSVEDRGVDYGYTF. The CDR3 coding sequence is TGCAGCGTTGAAGATAGGGGCGTAGACTATGGCTACACCTTC.

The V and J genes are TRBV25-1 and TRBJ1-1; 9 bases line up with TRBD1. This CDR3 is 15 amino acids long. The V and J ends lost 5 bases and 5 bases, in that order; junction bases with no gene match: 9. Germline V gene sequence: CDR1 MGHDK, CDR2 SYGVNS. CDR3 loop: CASSHPKQGATEAFF. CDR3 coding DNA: TGTGCCAGCAGTCACCCGAAACAGGGGGCAACTGAAGCTTTCTTT.

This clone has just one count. CDR3 nucleotide sequence: TGCGCCAGCAGCCAAGATATCCGGTCCCCTGCTAACTATGGCTACACCTTC. Protein: CASSQDIRSPANYGYTF. The gene calls are TRBV4-3 and TRBJ1-2; D gene ambiguous. The CDR3 is made up of 17 amino acids. Germline V gene sequence: CDR1 LGHNA, CDR2 YSLEER. V lost 0 bases to trimming and J lost 0 bases, with 14 bases between them.

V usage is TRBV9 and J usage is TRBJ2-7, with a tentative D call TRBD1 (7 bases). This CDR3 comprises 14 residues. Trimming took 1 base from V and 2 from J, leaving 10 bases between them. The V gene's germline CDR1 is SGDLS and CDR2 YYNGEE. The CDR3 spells CASSVQGEAYEQYF. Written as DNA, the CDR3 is TGTGCCAGCAGCGTACAGGGGGAGGCCTACGAGCAGTACTTC.

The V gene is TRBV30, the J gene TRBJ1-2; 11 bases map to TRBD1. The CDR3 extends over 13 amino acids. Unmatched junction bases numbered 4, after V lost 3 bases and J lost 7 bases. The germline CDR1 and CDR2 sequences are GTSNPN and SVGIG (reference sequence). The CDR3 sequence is CAWRGQGAPGYTF. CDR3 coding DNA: TGTGCCTGGAGAGGACAGGGGGCGCCTGGCTACACCTTC.

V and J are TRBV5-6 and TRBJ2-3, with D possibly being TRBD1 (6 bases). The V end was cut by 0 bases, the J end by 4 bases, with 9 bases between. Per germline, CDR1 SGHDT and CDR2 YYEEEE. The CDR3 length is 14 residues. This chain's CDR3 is CASSLEQGPDTQYF. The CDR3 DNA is TGTGCCAGCAGCTTGGAACAGGGCCCAGATACGCAGTATTTT.